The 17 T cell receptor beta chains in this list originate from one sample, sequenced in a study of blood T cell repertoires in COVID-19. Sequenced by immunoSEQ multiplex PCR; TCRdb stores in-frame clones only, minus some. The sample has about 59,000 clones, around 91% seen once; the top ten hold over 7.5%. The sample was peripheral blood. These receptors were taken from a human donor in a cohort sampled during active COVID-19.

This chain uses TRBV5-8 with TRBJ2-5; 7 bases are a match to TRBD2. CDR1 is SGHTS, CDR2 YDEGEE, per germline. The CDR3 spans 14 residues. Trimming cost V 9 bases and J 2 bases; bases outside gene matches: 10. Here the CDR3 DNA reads TGTGCCATCCGGGACGGGGGGAGTCAAGAGACCCAGTACTTC. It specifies CAIRDGGSQETQYF.

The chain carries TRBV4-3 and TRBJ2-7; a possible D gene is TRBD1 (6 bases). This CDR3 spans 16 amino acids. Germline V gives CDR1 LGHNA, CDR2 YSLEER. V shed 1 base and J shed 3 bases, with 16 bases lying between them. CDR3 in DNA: TGCGCCAGCAGCCAAGGTTGGTCAGGGGATGGCTACGAGCAGTACTTC. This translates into CASSQGWSGDGYEQYF.

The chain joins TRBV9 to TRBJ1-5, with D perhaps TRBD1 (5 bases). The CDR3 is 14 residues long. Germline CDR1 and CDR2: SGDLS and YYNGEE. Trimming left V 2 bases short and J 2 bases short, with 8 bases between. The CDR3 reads CASSVGRGNQPQHF. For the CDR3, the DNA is TGTGCCAGCAGCGTGGGCAGGGGCAATCAGCCCCAGCATTTT.

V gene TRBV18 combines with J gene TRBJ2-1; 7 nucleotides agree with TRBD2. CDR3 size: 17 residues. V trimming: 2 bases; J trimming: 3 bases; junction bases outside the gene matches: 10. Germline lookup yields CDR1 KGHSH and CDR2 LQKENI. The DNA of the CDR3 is TGTGCCAGCTCACCATCCGGGGGGAGAGGGGACTACAATGAGCAGTTCTTC. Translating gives CASSPSGGRGDYNEQFF.

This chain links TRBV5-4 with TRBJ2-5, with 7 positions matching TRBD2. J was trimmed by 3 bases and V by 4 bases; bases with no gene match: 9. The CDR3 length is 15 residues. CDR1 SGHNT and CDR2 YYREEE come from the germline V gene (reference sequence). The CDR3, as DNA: TGTGCCAGCAGCCCCCAGATGGGGAGGGAAGAGACCCAGTACTTC. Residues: CASSPQMGREETQYF.

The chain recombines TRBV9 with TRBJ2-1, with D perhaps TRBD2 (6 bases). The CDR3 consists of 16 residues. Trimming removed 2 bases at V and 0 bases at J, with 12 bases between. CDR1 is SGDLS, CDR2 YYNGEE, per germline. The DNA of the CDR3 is TGTGCCAGCAGCGTCACCGGGACTTACTCCTACAATGAGCAGTTCTTC. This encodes CASSVTGTYSYNEQFF.

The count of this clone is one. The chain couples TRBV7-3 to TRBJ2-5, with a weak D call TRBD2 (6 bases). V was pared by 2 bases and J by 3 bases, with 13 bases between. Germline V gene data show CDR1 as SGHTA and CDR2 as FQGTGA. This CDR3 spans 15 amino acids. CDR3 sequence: CASSLAGTAKETQYF. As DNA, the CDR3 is TGTGCCAGCAGCTTAGCCGGGACTGCTAAAGAGACCCAGTACTTC.

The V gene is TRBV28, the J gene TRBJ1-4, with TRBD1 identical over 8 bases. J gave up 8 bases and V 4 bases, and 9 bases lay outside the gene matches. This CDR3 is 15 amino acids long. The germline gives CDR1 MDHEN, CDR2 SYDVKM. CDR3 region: CASSSIGQGREKLFF. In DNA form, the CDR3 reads TGTGCCAGCAGTTCAATCGGACAGGGTAGGGAAAAACTGTTTTTT.

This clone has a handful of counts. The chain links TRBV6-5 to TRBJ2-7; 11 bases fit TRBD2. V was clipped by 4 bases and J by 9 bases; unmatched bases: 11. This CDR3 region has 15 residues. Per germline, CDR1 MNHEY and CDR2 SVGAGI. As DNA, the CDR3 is TGTGCCAGCAGTTCACCGGGACTAGCGGCGCGGCTGCAGTACTTC. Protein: CASSSPGLAARLQYF.

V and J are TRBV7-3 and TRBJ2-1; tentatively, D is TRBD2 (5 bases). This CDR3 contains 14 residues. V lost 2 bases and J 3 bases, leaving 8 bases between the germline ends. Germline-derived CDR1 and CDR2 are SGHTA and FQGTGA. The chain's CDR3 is CASSLSGYYNEQFF. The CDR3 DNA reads TGTGCCAGCAGCTTATCGGGGTACTACAATGAGCAGTTCTTC.

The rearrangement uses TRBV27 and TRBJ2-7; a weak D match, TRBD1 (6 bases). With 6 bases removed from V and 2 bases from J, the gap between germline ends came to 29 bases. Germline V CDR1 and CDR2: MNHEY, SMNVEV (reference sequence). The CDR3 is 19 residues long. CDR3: CASRPPRVVGWTETYEQYF. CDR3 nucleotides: TGTGCCAGCAGACCTCCGAGAGTAGTGGGGTGGACAGAAACCTACGAGCAGTACTTC.

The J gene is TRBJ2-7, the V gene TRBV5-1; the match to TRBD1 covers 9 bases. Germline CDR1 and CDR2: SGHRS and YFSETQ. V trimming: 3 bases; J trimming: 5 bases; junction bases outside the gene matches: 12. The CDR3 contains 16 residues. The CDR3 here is CASSSAAGTGINEQYF. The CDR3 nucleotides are TGCGCCAGCAGCTCGGCTGCCGGGACAGGGATCAACGAGCAGTACTTC. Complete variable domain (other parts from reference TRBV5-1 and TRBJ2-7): KAGVTQTPRYLIKTRGQQVTLSCSPISGHRSVSWYQQTPGQGLQFLFEYFSETQRNKGNFPGRFSGRQFSNSRSEMNVSTLELGDSALYLCASSSAAGTGINEQYFGPGTRLTVT.

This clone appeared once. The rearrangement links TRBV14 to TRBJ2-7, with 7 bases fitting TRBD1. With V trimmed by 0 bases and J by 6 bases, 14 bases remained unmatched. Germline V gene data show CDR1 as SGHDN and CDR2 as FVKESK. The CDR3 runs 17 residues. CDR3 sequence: CASSQDLTGAGGGEQYF. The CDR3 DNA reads TGTGCCAGCAGCCAAGATCTCACAGGGGCCGGTGGTGGCGAGCAGTACTTC.

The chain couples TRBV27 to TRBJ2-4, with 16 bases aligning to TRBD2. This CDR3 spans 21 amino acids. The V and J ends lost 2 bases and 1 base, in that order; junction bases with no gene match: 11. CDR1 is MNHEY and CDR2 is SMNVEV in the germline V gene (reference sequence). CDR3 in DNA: TGTGCCAGCAGTTTAAGGGGACTAGCGGGAGGGCCGGGAGAGGCCAAAAACATTCAGTACTTC. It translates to CASSLRGLAGGPGEAKNIQYF.

In DNA form, the CDR3 reads TGCGCCAGCAGCGCGTCGGTCACAGATACGCAGTATTTT. Its translation is CASSASVTDTQYF. The J gene is TRBJ2-3, the V gene TRBV5-1; D is unclear. V was clipped by 4 bases and J by 2 bases, with 8 bases between them. This CDR3 is 13 amino acids long. Germline CDR1 and CDR2: SGHRS and YFSETQ.

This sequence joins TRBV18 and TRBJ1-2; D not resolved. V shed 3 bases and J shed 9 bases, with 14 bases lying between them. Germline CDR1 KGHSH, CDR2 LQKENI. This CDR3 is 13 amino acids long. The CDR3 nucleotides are TGTGCCAGCTCACCCATGACCGACTCAAGCTACACCTTC. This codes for CASSPMTDSSYTF.

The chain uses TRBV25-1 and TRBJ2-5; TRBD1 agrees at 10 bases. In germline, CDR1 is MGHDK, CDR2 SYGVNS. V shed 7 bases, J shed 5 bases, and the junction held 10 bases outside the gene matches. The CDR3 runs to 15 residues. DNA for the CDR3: TGTGCCAGCACCGCGGGACAGGGGCCCCAGGAGACCCAGTACTTC. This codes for CASTAGQGPQETQYF.